These 2 T cell receptor beta chains share one sample of origin, sequenced in a study of blood T cell repertoires in COVID-19. Assay: immunoSEQ multiplex PCR; the TCRdb copy retains only in-frame clones and omits some. The table lists under 85,000 clones, 65% to 80% of them singletons. The sample taken for sequencing was peripheral blood. Receptors were obtained from a woman older than 75 with active or convalescent COVID-19.

This chain links TRBV11-2 with TRBJ1-1; 10 bases match TRBD1. In germline, CDR1 is SGHAT, CDR2 FQNNGV. There are 13 residues in the CDR3. Trimming took 6 bases from V and 5 from J; bases not matched to a gene: 3. The CDR3 nucleotides read TGTGCCAGCAGTCGGACAGGGGGAACTGAAGCTTTCTTT. It specifies CASSRTGGTEAFF.

The chain links TRBV7-2 to TRBJ2-7; TRBD1 aligns across 7 bases. Germline trimming cut 4 bases from V and 1 base from J; bases unmatched to any gene: 4. The germline CDR1 and CDR2 sequences are SGHTA and FQGNSA. The CDR3 runs to 14 residues. In DNA, the CDR3 is TGTGCCAGCAGCTCCGGACAGGAATCCTACGAGCAGTACTTC. Its translation: CASSSGQESYEQYF.